Listed here is a single T cell receptor (beta chain). Its binding antigen is unknown. No base qualities exist here, and no much larger clone lies one base off it. TCRbeta CDR3 regions were amplified from genomic DNA using the immunoSEQ Assay, a bias-controlled multiplex PCR. The study's processing was this. Nucleated cell counts per sample were estimated from amplification of reference gene primers within the assay. Sequence reads were collapsed and filtered to measure the absolute abundance of every unique TCRbeta CDR3 rearrangement. For each sample, productive Simpson clonality was calculated as the square root of Simpson's diversity index over productive rearrangements. TCRdb holds this immuneACCESS table with in-frame rearrangements only. Some clones are missing; in checked studies, unresolved V genes explain under half, and the rest has no known cause. V and J calls and clone size come straight from that table; D and trimming were deduced from the DNA. The table for this sample lists 150,000 to 180,000 clones; approximately 85% of them were counted only once. 0.63% of the sample lies in the top ten.

Including the terminal cysteine and phenylalanine, the CDR3 comprises 16 residues. CDR3 DNA is the only sequence kept; it has 48 bases, read in frame from the first base. The germline V gene sets CDR1 to SGDLS and CDR2 to YYNGEE. Deletion took 5 bases off V and 2 bases off J, with a span of 19 bases between the germline ends. The data stem from a study of blood T cell repertoires in COVID-19 (dated by TCRdb to 2018 to 2021). A note on the overall study: Samples covering the acute and convalescent phases of COVID-19 were provided by collaborators in the United States, Italy and Spain. Subjects who had been exposed to COVID-19, were actively infected with it, or had recovered from it provided the deeply sampled blood TCRbeta repertoires that made up the dataset. The repertoires were released in a freely available public database meant as a resource for research on the immune response to SARS-CoV-2. The material from the prospective study consisted of cDNA or gDNA derived from T cells, B-cell-depleted T cells, or PBMCs. Where available, HLA class I and class II types were obtained from metadata supplied by the sample provider rather than from assay-based typing. Nearly every sample came with metadata listing a de-identified subject ID, COVID-19 status, age in years and sex. The samples were drawn from the first 160 participants of the ongoing ImmuneRACE study and from over 950 subjects provided by 6 global collaborators. What the authors observed across the whole study: The amount of clinical and demographic metadata varied by source and participant and was provided uncurated.

At one collaborating source in Seattle, patients were enrolled during active infection and were followed longitudinally through the course of disease. Each collaborating institution followed its own protocols to collect whole blood in K2EDTA tubes. For TCRbeta analysis, collaborators shipped samples as frozen whole blood, isolated PBMCs, or DNA extracted from either of those sample types. The TCR originated in a man aged 55 to 70 with COVID-19, enrolled during active disease. The sample was peripheral blood. The chain couples TRBV9 to TRBJ1-2, with TRBD1 tentatively as D gene (6 bases match). The CDR3 reads as follows: CASSATNQGKNYGYTF. DNA sequence: TGTGCCAGCAGTGCGACGAACCAGGGGAAGAACTATGGCTACACCTTC.